This TCR beta chain was retrieved from a study of long-term antiretroviral therapy in people with HIV. They ran version v3.0 of the immunoSEQ assay at survey level. Data came from immunoSEQ multiplex PCR; TCRdb stores just in-frame clones and leaves some out. The table has 14,000 or so clones, around 83% seen once. One or more pre-ART and two or more post-ART PBMC samples were available from each donor. There were no participants with HIV treated outside the United States. Germline V gene lookup returns CDR1 SGHDT and CDR2 YYEEEE. The V end was cut by 1 base, the J end by 4 bases, with 9 bases between. The length of the CDR3 is 14 residues.

The chain has TRBV5-6 and TRBJ1-5; D not resolved. The clonotype originates from a man aged 25 to 40 with HIV. Source: unsorted PBMCs, taken 0.4 years after starting antiretroviral therapy. CDR3 protein: CASSLSLGNQPQHF. The CDR3 bases are TGTGCCAGCAGCTTGAGTCTCGGAAATCAGCCCCAGCATTTT. Supplemented by reference TRBV5-6 and TRBJ1-5, the full variable domain reads DAGVTQSPTHLIKTRGQQVTLRCSPKSGHDTVSWYQQALGQGPQFIFQYYEEEERQRGNFPDRFSGHQFPNYSSELNVNALLLGDSALYLCASSLSLGNQPQHFGDGTRLSIL.